This T cell receptor beta chain is drawn from a study of T cell responses to AZD1222 COVID-19 vaccine. The V end was cut by 5 bases, the J end by 0 bases, with 11 bases between. This CDR3 region has 15 residues. The V gene's germline CDR1 is SGHTA and CDR2 FQGTGA. Repertoires were generated with immunoSEQ multiplex PCR, while TCRdb's copy carries only in-frame clones and drops some. The data contain under 150,000 clones, 85% to 90% of them singletons. This TCR was recovered from an adult in good health. This specimen was peripheral blood, taken on day 0 of AZD1222 vaccination. The chain combines TRBV7-3 with TRBJ2-1; D call uncertain. CDR3 region: CASSPTASSYNEQFF. The CDR3 DNA sequence: TGTGCCAGCAGCCCCACAGCCAGCTCCTACAATGAGCAGTTCTTC.